This T cell receptor (beta chain) was captured in a study of technical replicates of blood from several donors. Measured with immunoSEQ multiplex PCR; TCRdb has only the in-frame clones, and not every one. The table records about 59,000 clones, 85% to 95% of them present only once. The length of the CDR3 is 18 residues. J was trimmed by 7 bases and V by 2 bases; bases with no gene match: 9. CDR1 is LGHNA and CDR2 is YNFKEQ in the germline V gene. Sequencing input: PBMCs. This TCR was sampled from a human donor in good health. Some clones in this sample may be carry-over from other donors' samples. The chain couples TRBV4-2 to TRBJ2-1, with 15 bases lining up with TRBD2. This CDR3 reads CASSQLWTSGRAGNEQFF. The CDR3 DNA sequence: TGTGCCAGCAGCCAACTTTGGACTAGCGGGAGGGCCGGGAATGAGCAGTTCTTC.